Listed here is a single T cell receptor (beta chain). Its specificity is not known. The sample comes from a study of graft-versus-host responses after intestinal transplantation. Study information: All recipients were transplanted with multivisceral, liver-intestinal, or isolated intestinal grafts. Following induction with anti-thymocyte globulin, all recipients were given tacrolimus and steroids for two to three years.

Study-wide points: The marrow of recipients harbored GvH clones, and ileum or blood showed some of them first.

Sequenced by immunoSEQ multiplex PCR; TCRdb stores in-frame clones only, minus some. The sample shows 85,000 to 130,000 clones, roughly 87% of them seen only once. The specimen was unstimulated CD4+ T cells sorted from spleen or lymph node cells, collected before intestinal transplant. This TCR derives from a human donor who received an intestinal transplant.

Here the CDR3 reads CASSPTWGQGHDGYTF. The CDR3 DNA is TGTGCCAGCAGTCCTACTTGGGGGCAGGGGCACGATGGCTACACCTTC. V and J are TRBV25-1 and TRBJ1-2, with a tentative D call TRBD1 (6 bases). CDR3 size: 16 residues. In germline, CDR1 is MGHDK, CDR2 SYGVNS. Trimming removed 5 bases from V and 6 bases from J, with 22 bases in between.